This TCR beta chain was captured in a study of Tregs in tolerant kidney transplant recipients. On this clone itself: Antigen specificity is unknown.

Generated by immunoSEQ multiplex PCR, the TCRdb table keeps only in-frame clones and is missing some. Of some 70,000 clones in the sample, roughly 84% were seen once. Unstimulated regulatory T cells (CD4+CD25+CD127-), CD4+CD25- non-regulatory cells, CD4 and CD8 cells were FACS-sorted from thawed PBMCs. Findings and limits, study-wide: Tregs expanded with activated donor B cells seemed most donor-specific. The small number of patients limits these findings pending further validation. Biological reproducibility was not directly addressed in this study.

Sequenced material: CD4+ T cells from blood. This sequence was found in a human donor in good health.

The CDR3 bases are TGTGCCAGCAGTGAACAGGGATTGAACACTGAAGCTTTCTTT. Translating it yields CASSEQGLNTEAFF. The chain joins TRBV6-5 to TRBJ1-1; possibly TRBD1 for D (6 bases). V dropped 5 bases and J dropped 0 bases, with 10 bases sitting between them. Germline V gene data show CDR1 as MNHEY and CDR2 as SVGAGI. The CDR3 is 14 amino acids.